A single sample is the source of the 9 T cell receptor beta chains below, sequenced in a study of cytomegalovirus exposure and HLA in healthy donors. 60 Vbeta and 13 Jbeta primers were used in PCR. Data came from immunoSEQ multiplex PCR; TCRdb stores just in-frame clones and leaves some out. In the table there are about 160,000 clones, almost 85% of which are singletons. The sequenced sample was PBMCs. All receptors derive from a man aged 25-40 years in good health and CMV-seronegative.

The chain carries TRBV6-5 and TRBJ1-6; D ambiguous. In germline, CDR1 is MNHEY, CDR2 SVGAGI. This CDR3 comprises 15 residues. V was shortened by 5 bases and J by 6 bases, with 14 bases between the two germline ends. The CDR3 bases are TGTGCCAGCAGTCTAAAGCCACCAATTAATTCACCCCTCCACTTT. This gives the protein CASSLKPPINSPLHF.

This chain connects TRBV25-1 to TRBJ1-5; 7 bases line up with TRBD1. CDR3 length: 14 residues. Per the germline V gene, CDR1 is MGHDK and CDR2 is SYGVNS. V gave up 5 bases and J gave up 1 base; unmatched junction bases: 2. This CDR3 is CASSTTGSNQPQHF. The CDR3 nucleotides read TGTGCCAGCAGTACGACAGGGAGCAATCAGCCCCAGCATTTT.

This clone has a handful of counts. The chain is built from TRBV4-3 and TRBJ2-1; TRBD2 matches 7 bases. The V segment lost 0 bases and the J segment 4 bases; nucleotides outside the gene matches: 9. Per the germline V gene, CDR1 is LGHNA and CDR2 is YSLEER. CDR3 length: 17 amino acids. Here the CDR3 reads CASSQEWRAGEYNEQFF. In DNA, the CDR3 is TGCGCCAGCAGCCAAGAATGGCGGGCGGGAGAGTACAATGAGCAGTTCTTC.

The genes are TRBV7-9 and TRBJ1-2, with TRBD1 as a possible D gene (5 bases). Germline assignment: CDR1 SEHNR and CDR2 FQNEAQ (reference sequence). V was clipped by 5 bases and J by 6 bases, with 16 bases between them. The CDR3 spans 14 residues. The CDR3 reads CASSLVVREDGYTF. The CDR3, as DNA: TGTGCCAGCAGCCTCGTAGTCAGGGAGGATGGCTACACCTTC.

The CDR3 DNA is TGTGCCAGCAGTCCTACAGGGGGCGATCAGCCCCAGCATTTT. It specifies CASSPTGGDQPQHF. This chain joins TRBV2 and TRBJ1-5; TRBD1 matches at 9 bases. Germline loops: CDR1 SNHLY, CDR2 FYNNEI. The CDR3 totals 14 residues. V shed 5 bases, J shed 5 bases, and the junction held 4 bases outside the gene matches.

V usage is TRBV10-3 and J usage is TRBJ2-7, with TRBD2 identical over 10 bases. CDR3 size: 15 residues. V lost 4 bases and J lost 5; bases outside the gene matches: 8. The germline V gene encodes CDR1 ENHRY and CDR2 SYGVKD. The DNA of the CDR3 is TGTGCCATCAGTGTAAGTCTAGCGGGAGTTAACGAGCAGTACTTC. Translating gives CAISVSLAGVNEQYF.

This clone occurred once. This chain connects TRBV2 to TRBJ1-5, with TRBD1 matching 7 bases. Germline CDR1 reads SNHLY; CDR2 reads FYNNEI. This CDR3 is 14 amino acids long. V was clipped by 6 bases and J by 7 bases; unmatched bases: 9. CDR3 protein: CASRGDRATQPQHF. The CDR3 DNA sequence: TGTGCCAGCAGGGGAGACAGGGCGACACAGCCCCAGCATTTT.

The rearrangement uses TRBV6-5 and TRBJ2-2; TRBD2 matches 7 bases. Per germline, CDR1 MNHEY and CDR2 SVGAGI. The CDR3 runs 16 residues. The V and J ends lost 4 bases and 4 bases, in that order; junction bases with no gene match: 9. This CDR3 reads CASSSASAGLTGELFF. The CDR3 nucleotides are TGTGCCAGCAGTTCCGCTTCAGCGGGACTCACCGGGGAGCTGTTTTTT.

The chain carries TRBV5-1 and TRBJ2-1, with D tentatively TRBD2 (6 bases). The CDR3 totals 18 residues. Germline V gene lookup returns CDR1 SGHRS and CDR2 YFSETQ. V shed 2 bases and J shed 5 bases, with 23 bases lying between them. The CDR3 region is CASSLKRRGSYIDNEQFF. For the CDR3, the DNA is TGCGCCAGCAGCTTAAAACGGAGGGGCTCCTATATCGACAATGAGCAGTTCTTC.